This T cell receptor (beta chain) was sequenced in a study of cytomegalovirus exposure and HLA in healthy donors. 13 Jbeta primers and 60 Vbeta primers were used for the PCR. Sequencing used immunoSEQ multiplex PCR; TCRdb keeps in-frame clones, though not all of them. Here the sample spans 150,000 to 200,000 clones, approximately 78% being singletons. The study, taken as a whole, reports: An analysis done earlier found most TCR beta V segments productive about 87% or about 30% of the time. Accurate prediction of HLA-A and HLA-B alleles (for most subjects) was reportedly achieved from TCR beta sequences.

The CDR3 length is 15 residues. Germline loops: CDR1 MDHEN, CDR2 SYDVKM. V gave up 6 bases and J gave up 4 bases; unmatched junction bases: 7. This cohort consisted of healthy bone marrow donors. Likely unrecorded immune exposures existed in these nominally healthy donors. Comment on this clone: Its antigen is still unknown.

The clonotype originates from a woman aged 18-29 years in good health and CMV-seronegative. The chain is built from TRBV28 and TRBJ2-7; 12 nucleotides agree with TRBD2. The sample taken for sequencing was PBMCs. For the CDR3, the DNA is TGTGCCAGCAGAATGAGGACTAGCGGGACTTACGAGCAGTACTTC. This encodes CASRMRTSGTYEQYF.